In this sample, the clone carrying this T cell receptor beta chain turned up a few times. The data belong to a study of beta chain features in type 1 diabetes. Expressed TCRB transcripts were sequenced because the entire RNA isolate underwent reverse transcription. Assay used: immunoSEQ multiplex PCR; TCRdb lists only in-frame clones, some missing. The table lists about 470,000 clones, 30% of them singletons. The germline V gene encodes CDR1 SGHDN and CDR2 FVKESK. This CDR3 comprises 15 residues. V shed 5 bases and J 0 bases; nucleotides not matched to a gene: 3. This sequence joins TRBV14 and TRBJ2-4; 8 nucleotides align to TRBD1. The receptor's source is a man aged 18 to 30 in good health. The sequenced sample was naive CD4+ T cells from blood. The CDR3 nucleotides are TGTGCCAGCAGCTTCGGACAGGGAGCCAAAAACATTCAGTACTTC. Its protein product is CASSFGQGAKNIQYF.